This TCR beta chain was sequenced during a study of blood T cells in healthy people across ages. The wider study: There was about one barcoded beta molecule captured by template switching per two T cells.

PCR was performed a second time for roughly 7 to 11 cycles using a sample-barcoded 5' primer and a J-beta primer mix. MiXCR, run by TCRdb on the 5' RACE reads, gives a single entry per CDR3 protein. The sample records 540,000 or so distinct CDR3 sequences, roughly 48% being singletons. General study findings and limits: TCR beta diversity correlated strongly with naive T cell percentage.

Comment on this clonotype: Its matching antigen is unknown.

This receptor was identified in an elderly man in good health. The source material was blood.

The chain's CDR3 is CSASVGQNNEQFF. CDR3 DNA sequence: TGCAGTGCTAGTGTGGGCCAAAACAATGAGCAGTTCTTC. This sequence joins TRBV20-1 and TRBJ2-1; D gene uncertain. The CDR3 contains 13 residues. From germline, CDR1 is DFQATT and CDR2 SNEGSKA (reference sequence). The V end lost 3 bases, the J end lost 5 bases, and 11 bases lay between the germline ends.